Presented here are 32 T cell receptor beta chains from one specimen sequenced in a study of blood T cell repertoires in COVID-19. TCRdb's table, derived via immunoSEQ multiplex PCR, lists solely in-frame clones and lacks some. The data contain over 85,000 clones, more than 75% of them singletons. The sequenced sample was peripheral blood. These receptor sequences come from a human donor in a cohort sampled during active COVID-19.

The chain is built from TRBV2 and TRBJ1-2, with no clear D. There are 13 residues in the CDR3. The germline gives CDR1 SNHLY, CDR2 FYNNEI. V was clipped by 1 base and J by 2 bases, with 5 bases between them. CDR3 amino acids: CASSEGGNYGYTF. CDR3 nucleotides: TGTGCCAGCAGTGAAGGAGGGAACTATGGCTACACCTTC.

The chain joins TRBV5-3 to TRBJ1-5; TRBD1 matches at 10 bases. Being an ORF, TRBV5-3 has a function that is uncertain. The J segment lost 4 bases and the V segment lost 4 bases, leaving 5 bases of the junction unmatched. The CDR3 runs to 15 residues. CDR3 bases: TGTGCCAGAAGCCCGGGACAGGGGTTAAATCAGCCCCAGCATTTT. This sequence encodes CARSPGQGLNQPQHF.

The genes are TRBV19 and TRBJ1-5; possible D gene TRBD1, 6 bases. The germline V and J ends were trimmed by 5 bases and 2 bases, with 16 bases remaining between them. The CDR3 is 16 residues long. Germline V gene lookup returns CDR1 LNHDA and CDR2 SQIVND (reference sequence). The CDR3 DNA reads TGTGCCAGTAGTGAGGGGGGGGCGATTGGCAATCAGCCCCAGCATTTT. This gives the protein CASSEGGAIGNQPQHF.

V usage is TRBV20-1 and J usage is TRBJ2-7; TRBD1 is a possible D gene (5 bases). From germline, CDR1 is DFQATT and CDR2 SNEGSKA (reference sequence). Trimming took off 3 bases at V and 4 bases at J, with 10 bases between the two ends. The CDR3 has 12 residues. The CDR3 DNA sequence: TGCAGTGCTAGTCCCCAGGGATACGAGCAGTACTTC. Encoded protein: CSASPQGYEQYF.

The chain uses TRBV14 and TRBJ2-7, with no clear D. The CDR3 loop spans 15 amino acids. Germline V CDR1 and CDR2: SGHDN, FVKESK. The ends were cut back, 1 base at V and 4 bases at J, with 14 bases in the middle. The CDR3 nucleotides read TGTGCCAGCAGCCAAGGCGGTGGGTTTTTTTACGAGCAGTACTTC. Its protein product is CASSQGGGFFYEQYF.

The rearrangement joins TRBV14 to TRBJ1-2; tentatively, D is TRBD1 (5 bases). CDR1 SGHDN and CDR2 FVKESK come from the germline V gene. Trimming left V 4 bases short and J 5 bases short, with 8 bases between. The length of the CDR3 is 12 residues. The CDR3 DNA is TGTGCCAGCAGCCTGGGGCCGTATGGCTACACCTTC. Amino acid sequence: CASSLGPYGYTF.

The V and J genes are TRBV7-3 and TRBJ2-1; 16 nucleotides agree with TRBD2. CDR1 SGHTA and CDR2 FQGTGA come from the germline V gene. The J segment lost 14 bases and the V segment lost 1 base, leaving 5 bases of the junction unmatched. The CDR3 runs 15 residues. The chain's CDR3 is CASSLRGTSGRGEFF. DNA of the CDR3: TGTGCCAGCAGCTTAAGGGGGACTAGCGGGAGGGGAGAGTTCTTC.

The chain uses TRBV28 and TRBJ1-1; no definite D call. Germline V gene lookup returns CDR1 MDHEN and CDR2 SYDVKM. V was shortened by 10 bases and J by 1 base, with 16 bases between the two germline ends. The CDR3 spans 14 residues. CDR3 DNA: TGTGCCACCAAGTATCCCGGAGCGAACACTGAAGCTTTCTTT. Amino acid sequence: CATKYPGANTEAFF.

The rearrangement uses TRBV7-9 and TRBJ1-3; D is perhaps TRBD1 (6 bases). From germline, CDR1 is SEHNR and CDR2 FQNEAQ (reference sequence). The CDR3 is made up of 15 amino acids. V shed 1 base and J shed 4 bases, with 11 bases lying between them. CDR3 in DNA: TGTGCCAGCAGCTTAGAATCAGGGGCCGGAAACACCATATATTTT. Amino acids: CASSLESGAGNTIYF.

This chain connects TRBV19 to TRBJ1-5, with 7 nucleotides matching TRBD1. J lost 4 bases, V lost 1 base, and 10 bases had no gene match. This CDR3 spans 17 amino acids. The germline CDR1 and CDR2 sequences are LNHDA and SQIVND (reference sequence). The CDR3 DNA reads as TGTGCCAGTAGTATAGGGCAGGGGGTAGCAGAGAATCAGCCCCAGCATTTT. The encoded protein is CASSIGQGVAENQPQHF.

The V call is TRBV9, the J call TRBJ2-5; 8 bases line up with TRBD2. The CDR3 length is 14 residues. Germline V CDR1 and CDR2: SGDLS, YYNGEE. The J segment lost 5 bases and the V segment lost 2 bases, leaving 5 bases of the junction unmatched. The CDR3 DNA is TGTGCCAGCAGCGTTAGCGGGAAGGGGGAGACCCAGTACTTC. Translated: CASSVSGKGETQYF.

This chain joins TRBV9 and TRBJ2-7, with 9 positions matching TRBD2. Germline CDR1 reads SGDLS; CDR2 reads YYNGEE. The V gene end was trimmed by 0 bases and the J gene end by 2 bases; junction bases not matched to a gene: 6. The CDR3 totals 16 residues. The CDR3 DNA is TGTGCCAGCAGCGTAGGGAGCGGGAGGCGAACCTACGAGCAGTACTTC. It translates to CASSVGSGRRTYEQYF.

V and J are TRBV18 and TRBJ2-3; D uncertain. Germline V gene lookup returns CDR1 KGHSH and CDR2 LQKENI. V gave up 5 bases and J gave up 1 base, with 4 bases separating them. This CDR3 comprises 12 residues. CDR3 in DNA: TGTGCCAGCTCATTAGGCACAGATACGCAGTATTTT. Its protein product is CASSLGTDTQYF.

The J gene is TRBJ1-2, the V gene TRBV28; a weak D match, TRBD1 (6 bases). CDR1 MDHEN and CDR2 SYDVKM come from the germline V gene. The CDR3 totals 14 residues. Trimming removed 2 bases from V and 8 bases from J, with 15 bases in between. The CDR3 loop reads CASSLRGAGYGYTF. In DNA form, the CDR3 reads TGTGCCAGCAGTTTACGGGGGGCGGGGTACGGCTACACCTTC.

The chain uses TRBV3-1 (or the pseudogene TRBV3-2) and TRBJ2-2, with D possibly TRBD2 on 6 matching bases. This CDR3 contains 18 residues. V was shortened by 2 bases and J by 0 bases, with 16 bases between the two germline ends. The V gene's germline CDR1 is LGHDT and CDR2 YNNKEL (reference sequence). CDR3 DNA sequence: TGTGCCAGCAGCCAACACGGGACTCCTAGCGCGAACACCGGGGAGCTGTTTTTT. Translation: CASSQHGTPSANTGELFF.

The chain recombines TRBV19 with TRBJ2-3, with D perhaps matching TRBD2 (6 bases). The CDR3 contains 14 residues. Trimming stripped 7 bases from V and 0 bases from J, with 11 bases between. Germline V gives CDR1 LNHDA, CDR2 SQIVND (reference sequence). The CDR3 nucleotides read TGTGCCAGTATGTTGCGGGATAGCACAGATACGCAGTATTTT. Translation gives CASMLRDSTDTQYF. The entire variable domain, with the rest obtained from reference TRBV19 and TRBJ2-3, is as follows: DGGITQSPKYLFRKEGQNVTLSCEQNLNHDAMYWYRQDPGQGLRLIYYSQIVNDFQKGDIAEGYSVSREKKESFPLTVTSAQKNPTAFYLCASMLRDSTDTQYFGPGTRLTVL.

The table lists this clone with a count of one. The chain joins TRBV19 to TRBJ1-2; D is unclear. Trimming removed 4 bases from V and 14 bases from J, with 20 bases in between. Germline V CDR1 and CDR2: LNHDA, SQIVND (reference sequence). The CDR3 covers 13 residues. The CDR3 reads CASSTPGQLTKTF. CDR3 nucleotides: TGTGCCAGTAGTACCCCGGGCCAGCTGACTAAAACCTTC.

This chain's CDR3 is CASSWGGNEKLFF. In DNA, the CDR3 is TGTGCCAGCAGTTGGGGGGGTAATGAAAAACTGTTTTTT. The chain carries TRBV28 and TRBJ1-4, with D tentatively TRBD1 (5 bases). Looked up from germline, CDR1 is MDHEN and CDR2 is SYDVKM. CDR3 length equals 13 residues. Trimming removed 4 bases at V and 4 bases at J, with 7 bases between.

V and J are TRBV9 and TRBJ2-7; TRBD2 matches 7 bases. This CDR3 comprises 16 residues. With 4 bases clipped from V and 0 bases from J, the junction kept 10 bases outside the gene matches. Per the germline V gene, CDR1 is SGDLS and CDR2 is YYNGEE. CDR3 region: CASSYGASGSSYEQYF. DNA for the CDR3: TGTGCCAGCAGCTACGGGGCTAGCGGCAGCTCCTACGAGCAGTACTTC.

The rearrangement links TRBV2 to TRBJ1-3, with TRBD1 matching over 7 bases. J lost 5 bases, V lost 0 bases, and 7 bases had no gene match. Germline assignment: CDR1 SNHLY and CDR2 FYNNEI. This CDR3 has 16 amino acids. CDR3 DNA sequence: TGTGCCAGCAGTGAAGCGACAGGGTACGCTAGAAACACCATATATTTT. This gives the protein CASSEATGYARNTIYF.

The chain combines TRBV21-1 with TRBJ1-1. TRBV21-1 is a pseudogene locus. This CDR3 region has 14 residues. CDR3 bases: TGTGCCAGCACCCAGGGAGGCCCTAGGGACGAAGCTTTCTTT. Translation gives CASTQGGPRDEAFF.

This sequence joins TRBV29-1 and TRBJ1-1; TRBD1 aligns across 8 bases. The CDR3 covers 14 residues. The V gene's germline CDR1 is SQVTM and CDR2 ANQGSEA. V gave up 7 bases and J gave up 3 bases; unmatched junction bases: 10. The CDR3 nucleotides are TGCAGCGCATTGACAGGGGTCGTCTACACTGAAGCTTTCTTT. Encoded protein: CSALTGVVYTEAFF.

The CDR3 spells CASSVTSGPGETQYF. CDR3 nucleotide sequence: TGTGCCAGCAGTGTGACTAGCGGACCGGGAGAGACCCAGTACTTC. The rearrangement links TRBV6-4 to TRBJ2-5, with 9 positions matching TRBD2. The CDR3 consists of 15 residues. V lost 4 bases, J lost 4 bases, and 7 bases stayed unmatched. The germline CDR1 and CDR2 sequences are MRHNA and SNTAGT.

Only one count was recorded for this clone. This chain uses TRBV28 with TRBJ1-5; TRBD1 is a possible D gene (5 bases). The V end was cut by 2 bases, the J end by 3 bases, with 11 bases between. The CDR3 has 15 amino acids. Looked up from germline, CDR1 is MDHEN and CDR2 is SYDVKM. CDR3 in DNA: TGTGCCAGCAGTTTACGGGGGGGACTCAATCAGCCCCAGCATTTT. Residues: CASSLRGGLNQPQHF.

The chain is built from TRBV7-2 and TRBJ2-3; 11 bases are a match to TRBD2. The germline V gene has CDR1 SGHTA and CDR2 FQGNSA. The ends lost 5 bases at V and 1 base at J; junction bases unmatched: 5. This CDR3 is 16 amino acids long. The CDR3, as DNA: TGTGCCAGCAGCCCCGGGACTAGCGGCGGCACAGATACGCAGTATTTT. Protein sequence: CASSPGTSGGTDTQYF.

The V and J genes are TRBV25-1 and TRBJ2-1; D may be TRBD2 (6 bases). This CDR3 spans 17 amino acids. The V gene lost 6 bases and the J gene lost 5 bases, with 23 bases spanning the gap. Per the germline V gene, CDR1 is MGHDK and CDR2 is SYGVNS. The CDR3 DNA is TGTGCCAGCAGGTCCTTCCTTGGCGGGAAAAGCAACAATGAGCAGTTCTTC. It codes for CASRSFLGGKSNNEQFF.

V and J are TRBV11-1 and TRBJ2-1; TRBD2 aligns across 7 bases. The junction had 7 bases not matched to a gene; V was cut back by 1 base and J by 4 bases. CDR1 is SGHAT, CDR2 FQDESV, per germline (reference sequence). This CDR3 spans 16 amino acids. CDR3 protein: CASSLGGRGTYNEQFF. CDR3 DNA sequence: TGTGCCAGCAGCTTAGGGGGGAGGGGCACATACAATGAGCAGTTCTTC. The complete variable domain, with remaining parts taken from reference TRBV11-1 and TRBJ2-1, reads EAEVAQSPRYKITEKSQAVAFWCDPISGHATLYWYRQILGQGPELLVQFQDESVVDDSQLPKDRFSAERLKGVDSTLKIQPAELGDSAMYLCASSLGGRGTYNEQFFGPGTRLTVL.

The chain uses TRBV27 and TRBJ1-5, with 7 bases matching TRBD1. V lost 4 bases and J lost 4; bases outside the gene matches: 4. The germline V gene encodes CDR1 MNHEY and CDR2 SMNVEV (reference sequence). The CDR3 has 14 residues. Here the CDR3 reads CASSSQGTNQPQHF. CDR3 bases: TGTGCCAGCAGTTCACAGGGGACGAATCAGCCCCAGCATTTT.

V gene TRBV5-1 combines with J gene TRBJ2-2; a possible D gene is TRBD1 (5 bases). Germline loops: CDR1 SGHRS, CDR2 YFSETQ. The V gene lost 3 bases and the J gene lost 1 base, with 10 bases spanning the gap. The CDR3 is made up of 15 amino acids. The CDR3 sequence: CASSSHTGNTGELFF. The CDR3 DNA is TGCGCCAGCAGCTCCCATACAGGGAACACCGGGGAGCTGTTTTTT.

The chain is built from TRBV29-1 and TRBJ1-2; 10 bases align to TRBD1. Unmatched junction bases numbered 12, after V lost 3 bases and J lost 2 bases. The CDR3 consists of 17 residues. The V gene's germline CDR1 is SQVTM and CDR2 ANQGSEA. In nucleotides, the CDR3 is TGCAGCGTTGACGGGACAGGGGCCTCCCATAACAACTATGGCTACACCTTC. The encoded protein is CSVDGTGASHNNYGYTF.

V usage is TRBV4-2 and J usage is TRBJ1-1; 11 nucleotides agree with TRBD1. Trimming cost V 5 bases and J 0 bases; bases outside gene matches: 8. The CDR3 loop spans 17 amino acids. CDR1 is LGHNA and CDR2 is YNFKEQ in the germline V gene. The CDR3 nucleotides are TGTGCCAGCAGCTCCGGGACAGGGGGTTACATGAACACTGAAGCTTTCTTT. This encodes CASSSGTGGYMNTEAFF.

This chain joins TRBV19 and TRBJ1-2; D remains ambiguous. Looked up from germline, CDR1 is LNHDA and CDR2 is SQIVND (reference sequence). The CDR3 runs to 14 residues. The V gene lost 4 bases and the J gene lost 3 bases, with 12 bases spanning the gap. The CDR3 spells CASSTGSGYYGYTF. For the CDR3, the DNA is TGTGCCAGTAGTACCGGTTCAGGTTACTATGGCTACACCTTC.